This TCR beta chain was obtained from a study of regulatory T cells in long-lasting Graves disease. This clonotype showed up just a few times. Construction of the TCR beta libraries employed iRepertoire HTBI primers in conjunction with Arm-PCR of CDR3 regions. TCRdb itself ran the multiplex PCR reads through MiXCR, one entry per CDR3 protein. The table has hundreds of thousands of distinct CDR3 sequences, approximately 15% seen once. V lost 5 bases, J lost 0 bases, and 17 bases lay in between. CDR3 size: 17 residues. Germline CDR1 is MGHDK and CDR2 is SYGVNS. Sample time point: newly diagnosed GD, antithyroid drugs for less than 3 months. Preparation of the TCR library used RNA extracted from PBMCs. The same sample was also used in a study of T cells in Graves' hyperthyroidism and ophthalmopathy. Per that paper: It was uncontrolled infection, other autoimmune disease, pregnancy or lactation that excluded patients. In making diagnoses, clinical symptoms, serum thyroxine and TRAb, thyroid ultrasound and orbital computed tomography were all used. Model-based prediction identified ophthalmopathy a median about 6.8 months prior to its onset.

This TCR was sampled from a woman aged 30 to 39 with Graves disease. The chain joins TRBV25-1 to TRBJ1-3; D is undetermined. Sequenced here: peripheral blood mononuclear cells (PBMCs), sampled at new diagnosis, from a patient treated with antithyroid drugs. In nucleotides, the CDR3 is TGTGCCAGCAGTTCCCGGGGAGGAGACATCTCTGGAAACACCATATATTTT. This translates into CASSSRGGDISGNTIYF.